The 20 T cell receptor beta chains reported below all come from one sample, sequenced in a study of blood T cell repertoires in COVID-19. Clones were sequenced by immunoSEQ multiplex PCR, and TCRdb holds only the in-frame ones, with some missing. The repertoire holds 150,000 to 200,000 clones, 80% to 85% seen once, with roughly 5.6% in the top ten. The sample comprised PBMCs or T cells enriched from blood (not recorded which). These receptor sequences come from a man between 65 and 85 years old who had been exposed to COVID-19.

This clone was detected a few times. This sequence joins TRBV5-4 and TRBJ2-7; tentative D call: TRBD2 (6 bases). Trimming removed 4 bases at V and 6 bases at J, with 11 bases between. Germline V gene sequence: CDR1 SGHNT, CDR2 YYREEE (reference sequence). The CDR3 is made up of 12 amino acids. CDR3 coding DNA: TGTGCCAGCAGCCAACATAGCGGCGAGCAGTACTTC. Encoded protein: CASSQHSGEQYF.

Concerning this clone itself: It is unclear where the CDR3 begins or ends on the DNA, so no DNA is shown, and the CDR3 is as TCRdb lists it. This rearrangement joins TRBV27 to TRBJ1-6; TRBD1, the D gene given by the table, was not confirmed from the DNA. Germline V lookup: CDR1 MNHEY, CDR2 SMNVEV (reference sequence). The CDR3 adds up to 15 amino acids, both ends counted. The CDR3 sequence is CASSSSTGGSSPLHF.

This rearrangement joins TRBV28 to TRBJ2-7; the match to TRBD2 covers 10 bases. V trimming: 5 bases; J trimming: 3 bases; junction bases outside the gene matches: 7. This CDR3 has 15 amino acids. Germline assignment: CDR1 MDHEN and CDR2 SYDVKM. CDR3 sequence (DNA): TGTGCCAGCAGTCCGTCAGCGGGAGGGGACTACGAGCAGTACTTC. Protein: CASSPSAGGDYEQYF.

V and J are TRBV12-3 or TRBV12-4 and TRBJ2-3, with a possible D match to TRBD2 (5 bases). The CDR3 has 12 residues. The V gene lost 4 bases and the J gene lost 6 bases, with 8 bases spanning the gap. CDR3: CASSSGSDTQYF. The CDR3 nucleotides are TGTGCCAGCAGTTCGGGGTCCGATACGCAGTATTTT.

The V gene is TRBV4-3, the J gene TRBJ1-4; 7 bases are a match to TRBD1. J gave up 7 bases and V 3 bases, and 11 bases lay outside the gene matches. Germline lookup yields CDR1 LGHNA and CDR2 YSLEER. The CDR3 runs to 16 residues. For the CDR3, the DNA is TGCGCCAGCAGCCAGTCCGCACAGGGGCTATTTGAAAAACTGTTTTTT. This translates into CASSQSAQGLFEKLFF.

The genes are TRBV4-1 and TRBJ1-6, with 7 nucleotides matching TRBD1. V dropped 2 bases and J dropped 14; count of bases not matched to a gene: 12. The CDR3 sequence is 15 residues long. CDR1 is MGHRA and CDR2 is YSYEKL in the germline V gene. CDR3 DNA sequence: TGCGCCAGCAGCCAAAGCGTCAACAGGGGAGGCACCCTCCACTTT. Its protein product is CASSQSVNRGGTLHF.

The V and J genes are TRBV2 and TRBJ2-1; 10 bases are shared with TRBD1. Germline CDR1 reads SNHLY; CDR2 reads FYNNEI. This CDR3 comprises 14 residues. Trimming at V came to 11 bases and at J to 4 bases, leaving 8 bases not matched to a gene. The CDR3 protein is CAGRQGAMYNEQFF. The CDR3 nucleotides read TGTGCCGGTCGACAGGGGGCGATGTACAATGAGCAGTTCTTC.

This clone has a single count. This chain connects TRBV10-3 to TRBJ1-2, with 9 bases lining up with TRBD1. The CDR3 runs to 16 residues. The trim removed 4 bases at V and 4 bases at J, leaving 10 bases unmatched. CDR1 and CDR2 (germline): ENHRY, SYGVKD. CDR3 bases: TGTGCCATCAGTGGTTCGGGGGACAGGGTGGGCTATGGCTACACCTTC. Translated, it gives CAISGSGDRVGYGYTF.

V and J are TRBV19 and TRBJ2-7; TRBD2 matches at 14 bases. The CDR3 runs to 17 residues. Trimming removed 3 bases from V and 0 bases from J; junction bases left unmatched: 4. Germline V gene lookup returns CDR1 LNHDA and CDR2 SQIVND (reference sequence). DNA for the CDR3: TGTGCCAGTAGTATTGGACTAGCGGGAGGACCCTCCTACGAGCAGTACTTC. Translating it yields CASSIGLAGGPSYEQYF.

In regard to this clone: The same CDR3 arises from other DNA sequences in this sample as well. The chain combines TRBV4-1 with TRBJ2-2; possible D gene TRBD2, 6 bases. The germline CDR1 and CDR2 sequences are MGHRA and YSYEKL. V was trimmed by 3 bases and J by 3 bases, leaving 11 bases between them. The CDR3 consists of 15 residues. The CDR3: CASSQGTSYTGELFF. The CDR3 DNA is TGCGCCAGCAGCCAGGGGACTTCTTACACCGGGGAGCTGTTTTTT.

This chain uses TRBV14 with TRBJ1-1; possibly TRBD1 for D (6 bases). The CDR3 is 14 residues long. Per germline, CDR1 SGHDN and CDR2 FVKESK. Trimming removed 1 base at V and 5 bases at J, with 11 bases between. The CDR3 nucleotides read TGTGCCAGCAGCCAAGTTGCAGGGGTAACTGAAGCTTTCTTT. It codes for CASSQVAGVTEAFF.

The CDR3, as DNA: TGCGCCAGCAGTGCCGACACAGTATCTTTCCATGGCTACACCTTC. Encoded protein: CASSADTVSFHGYTF. The V gene is TRBV10-2, the J gene TRBJ1-2, with no clear D. The germline gives CDR1 WSHSY, CDR2 SAAADI. The germline V and J ends were trimmed by 4 bases and 6 bases, with 18 bases remaining between them. This CDR3 comprises 15 residues.

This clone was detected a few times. CDR3 sequence: CAISSGRGTDTQYF. CDR3 coding DNA: TGTGCCATCAGTAGCGGGAGGGGGACAGATACGCAGTATTTT. The J gene is TRBJ2-3, the V gene TRBV10-3; 10 bases are a match to TRBD2. This CDR3 is 14 amino acids long. Germline values: CDR1 ENHRY, CDR2 SYGVKD. Germline trimming cut 5 bases from V and 3 bases from J; bases unmatched to any gene: 2.

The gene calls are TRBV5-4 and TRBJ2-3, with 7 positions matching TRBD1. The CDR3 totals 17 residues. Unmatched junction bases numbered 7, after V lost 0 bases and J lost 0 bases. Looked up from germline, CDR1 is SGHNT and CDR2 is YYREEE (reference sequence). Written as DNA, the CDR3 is TGTGCCAGCAGCTTGGGGGGCCAGGGGGTTAGCACAGATACGCAGTATTTT. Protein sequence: CASSLGGQGVSTDTQYF.

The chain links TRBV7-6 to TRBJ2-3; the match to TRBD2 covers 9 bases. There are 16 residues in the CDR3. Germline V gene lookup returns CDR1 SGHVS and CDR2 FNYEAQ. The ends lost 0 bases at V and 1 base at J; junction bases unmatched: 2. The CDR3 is CASSLAASGGTDTQYF. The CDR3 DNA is TGTGCCAGCAGCTTAGCTGCTAGCGGGGGCACAGATACGCAGTATTTT.

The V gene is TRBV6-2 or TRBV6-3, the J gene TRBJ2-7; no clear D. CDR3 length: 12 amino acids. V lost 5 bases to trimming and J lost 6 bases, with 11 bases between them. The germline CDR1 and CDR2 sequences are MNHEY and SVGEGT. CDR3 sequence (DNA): TGTGCCAGCAGTGGCCTAGAGCGCGAGCAGTACTTC. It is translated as CASSGLEREQYF.

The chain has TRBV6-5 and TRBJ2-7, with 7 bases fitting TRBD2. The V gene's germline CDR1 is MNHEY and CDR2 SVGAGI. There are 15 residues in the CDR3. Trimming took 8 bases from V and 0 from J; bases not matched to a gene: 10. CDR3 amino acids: CASSPRGSLSYEQYF. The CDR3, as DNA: TGTGCCAGCTCCCCGCGGGGGTCCCTCTCCTACGAGCAGTACTTC.

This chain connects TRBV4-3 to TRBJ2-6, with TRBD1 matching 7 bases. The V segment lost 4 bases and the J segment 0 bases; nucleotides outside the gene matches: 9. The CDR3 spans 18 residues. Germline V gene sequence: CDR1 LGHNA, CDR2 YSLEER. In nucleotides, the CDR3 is TGCGCCAGCAGCCCTTCCGGGACAGTTAACTCTGGGGCCAACGTCCTGACTTTC. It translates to CASSPSGTVNSGANVLTF.

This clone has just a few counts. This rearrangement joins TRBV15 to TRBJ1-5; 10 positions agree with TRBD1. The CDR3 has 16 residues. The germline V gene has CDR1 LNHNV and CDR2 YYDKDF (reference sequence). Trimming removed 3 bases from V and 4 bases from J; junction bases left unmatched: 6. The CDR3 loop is CATSSRPGQGNQPQHF. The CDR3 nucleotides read TGTGCCACCAGCAGTCGCCCGGGACAGGGGAATCAGCCCCAGCATTTT.

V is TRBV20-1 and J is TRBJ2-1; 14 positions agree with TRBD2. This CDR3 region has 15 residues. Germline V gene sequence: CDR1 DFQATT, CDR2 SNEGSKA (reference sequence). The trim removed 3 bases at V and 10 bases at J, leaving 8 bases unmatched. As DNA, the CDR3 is TGCAGTGCTAGTCGCGGGACTAGCGGGAGTCTGGAGCAGTTCTTC. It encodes CSASRGTSGSLEQFF.